This record looks at one TCR beta chain sequence and its context. The protocol was immunoSEQ multiplex PCR, while the TCRdb copy is restricted to in-frame clones and leaves out a portion. The sample has about 100,000 clones; about 77% are singletons. This record comes from a study of blood T cell repertoires in COVID-19. The junction had 18 bases not matched to a gene; V was cut back by 0 bases and J by 6 bases. The CDR3 runs 18 residues. Germline values: CDR1 SGHRS, CDR2 YFSETQ. The source is a woman aged 70 to 79 with acute or convalescent COVID-19. V and J are TRBV5-1 and TRBJ2-7; 7 nucleotides align to TRBD1. Sequencing was carried out using peripheral blood. Written as DNA, the CDR3 is TGCGCCAGCAGCTTGGCGCGGGCAGGGGGTTTTACTACTCGCGAGCAGTACTTC. Its translation is CASSLARAGGFTTREQYF. Combining the CDR3 with reference TRBV5-1 and TRBJ2-7 gives the whole variable domain KAGVTQTPRYLIKTRGQQVTLSCSPISGHRSVSWYQQTPGQGLQFLFEYFSETQRNKGNFPGRFSGRQFSNSRSEMNVSTLELGDSALYLCASSLARAGGFTTREQYFGPGTRLTVT.